This T cell receptor beta chain was retrieved from a study of CD8+ T cells in alopecia areata. Study background: Treated patients were given oral tofacitinib, which was dosed at 5 to 10 mg twice daily.

Points on this clone: The antigen is undetermined.

The CDR3 runs 13 residues. Germline V gene sequence: CDR1 SGHTA, CDR2 FQGNSA. V gave up 5 bases and J gave up 7 bases, with 14 bases separating them. The study's findings and limits: Mice showed clearer TCR sharing than patients did, a gap that was possibly HLA-related.

Alopecia areata patients gave lesional scalp punch biopsies and peripheral blood samples. cDNA reverse transcribed from extracted RNA served as the sequencing template. Using immunoSEQ multiplex PCR, the repertoire was profiled, and TCRdb retains in-frame clones only, with some absent. The data contain over 120,000 clones, about 60% of them singletons. Specimen: CD4+ T cells sorted from blood, collected at week 0. The chain joins TRBV7-2 to TRBJ2-5; D is uncertain. The source of this sequence is a human donor with alopecia areata. The CDR3 DNA reads as TGTGCCAGCAGCCCCCCGGAATCTCGGACCCAGTACTTC. This codes for CASSPPESRTQYF.